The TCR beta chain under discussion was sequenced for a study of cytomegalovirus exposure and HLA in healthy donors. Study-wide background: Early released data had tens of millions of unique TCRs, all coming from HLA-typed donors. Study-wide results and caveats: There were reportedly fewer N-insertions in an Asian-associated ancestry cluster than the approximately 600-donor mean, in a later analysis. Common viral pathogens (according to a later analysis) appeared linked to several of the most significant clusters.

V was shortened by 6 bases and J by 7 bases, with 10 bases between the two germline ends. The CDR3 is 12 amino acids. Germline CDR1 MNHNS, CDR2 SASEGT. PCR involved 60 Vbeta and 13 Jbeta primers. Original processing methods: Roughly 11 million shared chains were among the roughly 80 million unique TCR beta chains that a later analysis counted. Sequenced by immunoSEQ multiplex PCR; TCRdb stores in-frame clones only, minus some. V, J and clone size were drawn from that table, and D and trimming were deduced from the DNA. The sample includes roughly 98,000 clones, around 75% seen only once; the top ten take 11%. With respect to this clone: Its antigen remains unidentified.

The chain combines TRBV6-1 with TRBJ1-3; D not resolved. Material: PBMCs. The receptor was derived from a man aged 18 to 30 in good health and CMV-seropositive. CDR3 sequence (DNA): TGTGCCAGCAGAAGGTCGGGGAACACCATATATTTT. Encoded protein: CASRRSGNTIYF.